One and the same sample provided the 4 T cell receptor beta chains below, sequenced in a study of shared clonotypes between healthy human individuals. Profiling relied on immunoSEQ multiplex PCR, and the TCRdb table lists in-frame clones only, not all of them. The sample records roughly 1.4 million clones, 98% to 99% being singletons. The sample comprised naive CD4+ T cells sorted from blood. Subset: CD45RA+ positively selected. These receptors were taken from a man in his thirties or forties in good health.

The chain joins TRBV19 to TRBJ2-7, with TRBD1 identical over 10 bases. Germline CDR1 LNHDA, CDR2 SQIVND (reference sequence). J lost 1 base, V lost 4 bases, and 4 bases had no gene match. CDR3 length: 15 amino acids. This chain's CDR3 is CASSTGQGRSYEQYF. CDR3 nucleotide sequence: TGTGCCAGTAGTACGGGACAGGGGAGATCCTACGAGCAGTACTTC. The full variable domain, in which reference TRBV19 and TRBJ2-7 provide the parts outside the CDR3, is DGGITQSPKYLFRKEGQNVTLSCEQNLNHDAMYWYRQDPGQGLRLIYYSQIVNDFQKGDIAEGYSVSREKKESFPLTVTSAQKNPTAFYLCASSTGQGRSYEQYFGPGTRLTVT.

V and J are TRBV29-1 and TRBJ1-1; D not certain. V shed 1 base and J shed 4 bases, with 16 bases lying between them. The CDR3 runs to 15 residues. Looked up from germline, CDR1 is SQVTM and CDR2 is ANQGSEA. CDR3 nucleotides: TGCAGCGTTGAAGTCCTCAGGCGGTGGGGCACTGAAGCTTTCTTT. It specifies CSVEVLRRWGTEAFF.

The chain joins TRBV18 to TRBJ2-5; no definite D call. V lost 3 bases to trimming and J lost 6 bases, with 8 bases between them. CDR3 length: 12 amino acids. Per the germline V gene, CDR1 is KGHSH and CDR2 is LQKENI. The CDR3 DNA reads TGTGCCAGCTCACCGGTCGAACAGACCCAGTACTTC. Amino acid sequence: CASSPVEQTQYF.

This clone was observed once. This chain joins TRBV21-1 and TRBJ1-1. TRBV21-1 is a pseudogene. The CDR3 has 14 amino acids. CDR3 coding DNA: TGTGCCAGCAAGAGGACTCCCGGTGACTCTGAAGCTTTCTTT. As protein: CASKRTPGDSEAFF.